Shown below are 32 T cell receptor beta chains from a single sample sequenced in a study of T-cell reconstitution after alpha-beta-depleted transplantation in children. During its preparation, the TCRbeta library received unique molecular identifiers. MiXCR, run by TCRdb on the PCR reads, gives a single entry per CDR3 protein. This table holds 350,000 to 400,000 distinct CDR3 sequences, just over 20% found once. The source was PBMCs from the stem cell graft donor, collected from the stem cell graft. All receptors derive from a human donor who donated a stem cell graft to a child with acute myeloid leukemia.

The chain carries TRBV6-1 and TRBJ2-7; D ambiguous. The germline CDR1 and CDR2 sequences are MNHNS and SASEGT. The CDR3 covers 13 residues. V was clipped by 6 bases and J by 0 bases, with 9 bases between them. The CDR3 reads CASRPLGSYEQYF. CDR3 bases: TGTGCCAGCAGACCCCTTGGCTCCTACGAGCAGTACTTC.

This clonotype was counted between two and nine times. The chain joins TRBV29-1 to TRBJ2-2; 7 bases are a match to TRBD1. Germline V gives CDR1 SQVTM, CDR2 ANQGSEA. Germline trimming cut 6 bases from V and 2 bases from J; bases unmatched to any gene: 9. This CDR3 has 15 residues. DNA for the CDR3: TGCAGCGTAGGAACCCGGGACAGAAACACCGGGGAGCTGTTTTTT. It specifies CSVGTRDRNTGELFF.

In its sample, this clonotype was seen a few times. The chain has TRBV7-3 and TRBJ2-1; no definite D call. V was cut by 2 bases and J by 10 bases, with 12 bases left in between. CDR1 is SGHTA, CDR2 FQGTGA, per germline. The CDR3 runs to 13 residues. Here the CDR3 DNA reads TGTGCCAGCAGCTTAGGGTCCTACGGCGAGCAGTTCTTC. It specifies CASSLGSYGEQFF.

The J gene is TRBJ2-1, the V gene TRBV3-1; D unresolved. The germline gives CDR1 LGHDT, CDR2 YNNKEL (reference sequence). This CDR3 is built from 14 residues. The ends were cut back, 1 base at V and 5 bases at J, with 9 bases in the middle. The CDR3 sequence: CASSQVSGDNEQFF. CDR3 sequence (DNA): TGTGCCAGCAGCCAAGTTTCAGGAGACAATGAGCAGTTCTTC.

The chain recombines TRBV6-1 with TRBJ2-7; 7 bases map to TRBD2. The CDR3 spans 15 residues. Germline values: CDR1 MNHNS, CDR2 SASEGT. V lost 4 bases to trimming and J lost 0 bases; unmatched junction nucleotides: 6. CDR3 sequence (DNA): TGTGCCAGCAGTGCCAGGCGGGGGAGCTCCTACGAGCAGTACTTC. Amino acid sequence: CASSARRGSSYEQYF.

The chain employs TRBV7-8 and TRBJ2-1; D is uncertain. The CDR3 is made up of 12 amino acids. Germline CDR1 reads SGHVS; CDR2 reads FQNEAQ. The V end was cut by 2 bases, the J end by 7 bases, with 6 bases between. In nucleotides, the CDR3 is TGTGCCAGCAGCTTAAAAACGAATGAGCAGTTCTTC. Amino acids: CASSLKTNEQFF. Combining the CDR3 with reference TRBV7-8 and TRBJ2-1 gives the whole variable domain GAGVSQSPRYKVAKRGQDVALRCDPISGHVSLFWYQQALGQGPEFLTYFQNEAQLDKSGLPSDRFFAERPEGSVSTLKIQRTQQEDSAVYLCASSLKTNEQFFGPGTRLTVL.

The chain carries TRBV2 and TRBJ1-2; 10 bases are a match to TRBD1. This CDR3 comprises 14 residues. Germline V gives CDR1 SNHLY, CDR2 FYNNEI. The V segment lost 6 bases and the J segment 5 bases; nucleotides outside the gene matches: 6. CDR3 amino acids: CASSPWDRGYGYTF. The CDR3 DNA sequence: TGTGCCAGCAGCCCCTGGGACAGGGGTTATGGCTACACCTTC.

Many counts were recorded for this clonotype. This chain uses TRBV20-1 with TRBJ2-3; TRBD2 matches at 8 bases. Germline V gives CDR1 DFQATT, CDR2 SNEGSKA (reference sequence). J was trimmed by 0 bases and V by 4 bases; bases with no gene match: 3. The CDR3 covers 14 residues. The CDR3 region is CSAKLADSTDTQYF. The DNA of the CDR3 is TGCAGTGCTAAACTAGCGGACAGCACAGATACGCAGTATTTT.

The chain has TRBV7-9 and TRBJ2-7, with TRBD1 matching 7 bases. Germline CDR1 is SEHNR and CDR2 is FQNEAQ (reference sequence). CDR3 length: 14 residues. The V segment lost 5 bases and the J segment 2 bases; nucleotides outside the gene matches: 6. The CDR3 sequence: CASSQGDPPYEQYF. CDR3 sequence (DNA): TGTGCCAGCAGCCAGGGGGACCCACCCTACGAGCAGTACTTC. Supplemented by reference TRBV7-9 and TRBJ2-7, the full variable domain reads DTGVSQNPRHKITKRGQNVTFRCDPISEHNRLYWYRQTLGQGPEFLTYFQNEAQLEKSRLLSDRFSAERPKGSFSTLEIQRTEQGDSAMYLCASSQGDPPYEQYFGPGTRLTVT.

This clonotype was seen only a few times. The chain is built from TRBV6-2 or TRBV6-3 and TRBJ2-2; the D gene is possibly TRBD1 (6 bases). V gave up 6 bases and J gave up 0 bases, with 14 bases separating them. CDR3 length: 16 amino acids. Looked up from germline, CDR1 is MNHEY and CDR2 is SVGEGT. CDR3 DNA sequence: TGTGCCAGCAGCCTACGACAGGAGACGAACACCGGGGAGCTGTTTTTT. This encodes CASSLRQETNTGELFF.

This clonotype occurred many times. CDR3 sequence (DNA): TGTGCCAGCAGCCCGACTGTCTACGAGCAGTACTTC. Translated, it gives CASSPTVYEQYF. The chain combines TRBV6-5 with TRBJ2-7; D unclear. The V end was cut by 6 bases, the J end by 3 bases, with 9 bases between. CDR3 length equals 12 residues. Germline values: CDR1 MNHEY, CDR2 SVGAGI.

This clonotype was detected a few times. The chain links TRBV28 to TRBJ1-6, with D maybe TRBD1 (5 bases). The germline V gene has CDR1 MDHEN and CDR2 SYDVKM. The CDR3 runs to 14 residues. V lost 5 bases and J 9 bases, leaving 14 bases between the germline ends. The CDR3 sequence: CASSIGGGGSPLHF. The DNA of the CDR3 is TGTGCCAGCAGTATCGGGGGTGGGGGTTCACCCCTCCACTTT. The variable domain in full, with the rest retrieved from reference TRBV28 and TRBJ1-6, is DVKVTQSSRYLVKRTGEKVFLECVQDMDHENMFWYRQDPGLGLRLIYFSYDVKMKEKGDIPEGYSVSREKKERFSLILESASTNQTSMYLCASSIGGGGSPLHFGNGTRLTVT.

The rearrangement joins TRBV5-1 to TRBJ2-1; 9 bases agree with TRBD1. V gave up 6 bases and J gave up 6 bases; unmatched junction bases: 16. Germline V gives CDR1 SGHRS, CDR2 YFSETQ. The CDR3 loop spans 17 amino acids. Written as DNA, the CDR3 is TGCGCCAGCATCCCACCACTTCGACAGGGGGTGTCCAATGAGCAGTTCTTC. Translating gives CASIPPLRQGVSNEQFF.

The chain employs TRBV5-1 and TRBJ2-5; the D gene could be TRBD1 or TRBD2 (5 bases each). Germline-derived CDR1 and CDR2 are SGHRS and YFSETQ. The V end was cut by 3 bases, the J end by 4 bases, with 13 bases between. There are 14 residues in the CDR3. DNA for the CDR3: TGCGCCAGCAGCTCCGGGACGACGCGAGAGACCCAGTACTTC. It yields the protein CASSSGTTRETQYF.

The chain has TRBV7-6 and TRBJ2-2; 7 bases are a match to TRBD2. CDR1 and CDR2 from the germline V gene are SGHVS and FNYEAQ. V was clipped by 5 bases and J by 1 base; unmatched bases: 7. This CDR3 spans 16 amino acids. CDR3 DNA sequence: TGTGCCAGCAGCATGAGGGACTACGAGAACACCGGGGAGCTGTTTTTT. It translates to CASSMRDYENTGELFF.

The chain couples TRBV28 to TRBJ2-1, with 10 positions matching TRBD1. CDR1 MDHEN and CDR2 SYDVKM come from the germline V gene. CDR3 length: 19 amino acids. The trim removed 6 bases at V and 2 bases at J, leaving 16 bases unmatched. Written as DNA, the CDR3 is TGTGCCAGCAGCACACTCATTGAACTGGACAGGGGGGCCTACAATGAGCAGTTCTTC. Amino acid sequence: CASSTLIELDRGAYNEQFF.

The CDR3 DNA sequence: TGTGCCAGCAGCTTAGCGACGGGGGCCAACTCCTACAATGAGCAGTTCTTC. This codes for CASSLATGANSYNEQFF. The chain uses TRBV7-2 and TRBJ2-1; either TRBD1 or TRBD2 may supply D (6 bases each). V was trimmed by 0 bases and J by 0 bases, leaving 12 bases between them. This CDR3 spans 17 amino acids. CDR1 and CDR2 (germline): SGHTA, FQGNSA.

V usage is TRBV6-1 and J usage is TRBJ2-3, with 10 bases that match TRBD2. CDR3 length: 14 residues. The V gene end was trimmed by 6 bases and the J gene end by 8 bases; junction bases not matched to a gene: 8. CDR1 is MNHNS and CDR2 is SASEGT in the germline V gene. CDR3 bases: TGTGCCAGCAGGGCACTAGCGGGATCGGCTACGCAGTATTTT. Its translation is CASRALAGSATQYF.

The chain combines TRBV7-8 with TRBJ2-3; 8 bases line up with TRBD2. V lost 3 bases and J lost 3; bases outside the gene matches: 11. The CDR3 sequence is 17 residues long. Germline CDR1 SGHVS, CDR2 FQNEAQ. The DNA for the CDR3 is TGTGCCAGCAGCTTGGTCGGGTCGGGAGGGTTTACAGATACGCAGTATTTT. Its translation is CASSLVGSGGFTDTQYF.

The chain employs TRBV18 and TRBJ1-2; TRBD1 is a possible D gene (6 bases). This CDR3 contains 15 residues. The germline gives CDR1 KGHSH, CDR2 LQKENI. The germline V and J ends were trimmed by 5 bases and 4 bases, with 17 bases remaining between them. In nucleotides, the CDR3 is TGTGCCAGCTCAACTCCCCCACAGGGCGTCTATGGCTACACCTTC. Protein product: CASSTPPQGVYGYTF.

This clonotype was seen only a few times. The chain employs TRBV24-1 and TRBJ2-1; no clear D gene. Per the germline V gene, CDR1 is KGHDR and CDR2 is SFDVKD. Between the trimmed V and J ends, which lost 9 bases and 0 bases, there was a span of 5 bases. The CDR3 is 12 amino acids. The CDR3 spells CATSSSYNEQFF. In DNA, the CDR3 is TGTGCCACCTCCTCCTCCTACAATGAGCAGTTCTTC.

The CDR3 sequence is CASSLGRRETQYF. The DNA of the CDR3 is TGTGCCAGCAGTTTAGGGAGACGAGAGACCCAGTACTTC. The chain carries TRBV28 and TRBJ2-5; maybe TRBD2 (5 bases). V lost 2 bases and J lost 4, with 8 bases in between. The CDR3 runs 13 residues. Germline-derived CDR1 and CDR2 are MDHEN and SYDVKM.

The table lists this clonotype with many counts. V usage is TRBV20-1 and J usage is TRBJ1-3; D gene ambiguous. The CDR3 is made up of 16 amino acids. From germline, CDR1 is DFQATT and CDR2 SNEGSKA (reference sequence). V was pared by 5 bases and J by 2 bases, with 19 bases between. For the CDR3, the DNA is TGCAGTGCTGGCGGACCCCTGGACTCTCCTGGAAACACCATATATTTT. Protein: CSAGGPLDSPGNTIYF.

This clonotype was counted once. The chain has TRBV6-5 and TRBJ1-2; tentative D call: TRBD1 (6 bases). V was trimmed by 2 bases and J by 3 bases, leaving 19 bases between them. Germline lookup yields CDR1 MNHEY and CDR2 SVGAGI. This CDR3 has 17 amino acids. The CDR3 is CASSYNDRQEDYYGYTF. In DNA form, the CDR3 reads TGTGCCAGCAGTTACAATGACCGACAGGAAGATTACTATGGCTACACCTTC.

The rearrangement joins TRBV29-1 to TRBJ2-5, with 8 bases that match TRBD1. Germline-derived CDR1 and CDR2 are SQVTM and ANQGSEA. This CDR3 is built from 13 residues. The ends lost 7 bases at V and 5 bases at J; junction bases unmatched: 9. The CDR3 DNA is TGCAGCGCAAGCCAGGGGGCCGGGGAGACCCAGTACTTC. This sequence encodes CSASQGAGETQYF.

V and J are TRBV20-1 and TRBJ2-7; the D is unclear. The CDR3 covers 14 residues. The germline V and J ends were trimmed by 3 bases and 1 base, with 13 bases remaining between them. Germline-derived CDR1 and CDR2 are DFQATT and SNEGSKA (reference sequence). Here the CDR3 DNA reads TGCAGTGCTAGGGATTCCAGCCTATCCTACGAGCAGTACTTC. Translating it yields CSARDSSLSYEQYF.

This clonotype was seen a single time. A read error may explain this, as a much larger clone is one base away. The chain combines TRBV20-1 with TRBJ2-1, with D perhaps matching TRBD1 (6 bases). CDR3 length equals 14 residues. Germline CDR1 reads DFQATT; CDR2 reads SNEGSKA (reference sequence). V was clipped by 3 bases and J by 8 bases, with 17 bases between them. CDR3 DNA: TGCAGTGCTAGTTCGGAACAGGGAGAAGATGAGCAGTTCTTC. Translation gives CSASSEQGEDEQFF.

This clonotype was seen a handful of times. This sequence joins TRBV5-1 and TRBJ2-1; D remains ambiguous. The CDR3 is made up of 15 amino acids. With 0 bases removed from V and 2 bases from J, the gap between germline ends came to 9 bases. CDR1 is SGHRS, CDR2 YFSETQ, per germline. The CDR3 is CASSLGWAPYNEQFF. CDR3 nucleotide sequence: TGCGCCAGCAGCTTGGGGTGGGCCCCCTACAATGAGCAGTTCTTC.

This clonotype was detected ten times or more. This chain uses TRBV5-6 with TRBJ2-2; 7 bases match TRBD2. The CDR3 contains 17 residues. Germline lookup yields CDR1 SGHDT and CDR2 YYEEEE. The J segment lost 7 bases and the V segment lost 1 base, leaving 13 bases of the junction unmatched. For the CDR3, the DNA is TGTGCCAGCAGCTTGCGACTAGCCGAACTCACCGTCGGGGAGCTGTTTTTT. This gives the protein CASSLRLAELTVGELFF.

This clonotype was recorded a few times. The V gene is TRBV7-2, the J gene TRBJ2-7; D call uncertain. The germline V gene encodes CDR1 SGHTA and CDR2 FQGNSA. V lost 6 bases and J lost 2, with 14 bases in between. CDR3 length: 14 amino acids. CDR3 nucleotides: TGTGCCAGCAGAAGGCCCGGCGCCGCCTACGAGCAGTACTTC. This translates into CASRRPGAAYEQYF.

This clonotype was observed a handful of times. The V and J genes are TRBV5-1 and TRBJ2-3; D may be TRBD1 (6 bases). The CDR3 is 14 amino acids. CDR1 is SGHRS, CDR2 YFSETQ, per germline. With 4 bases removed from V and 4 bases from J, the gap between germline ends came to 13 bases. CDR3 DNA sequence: TGCGCCAGCAGCCAAGAGGGGGTTGCAGATACGCAGTATTTT. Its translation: CASSQEGVADTQYF.

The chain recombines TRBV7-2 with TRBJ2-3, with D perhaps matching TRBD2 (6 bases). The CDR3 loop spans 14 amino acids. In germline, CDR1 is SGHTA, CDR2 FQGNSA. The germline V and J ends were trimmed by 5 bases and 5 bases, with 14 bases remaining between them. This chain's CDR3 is CASSPDTGGDTQYF. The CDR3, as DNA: TGTGCCAGCAGCCCGGACACCGGGGGAGATACGCAGTATTTT.